The 17 T cell receptor beta chains listed next were all sequenced from one sample in a study of radiotherapy plus CTLA-4 blockade in lung cancer. The assay was immunoSEQ multiplex PCR, and TCRdb's table has in-frame clones only and misses some. The data show 55,000 to 80,000 clones, 70% to 85% seen once. This specimen consisted of peripheral blood, obtained from a patient treated with radiotherapy plus ipilimumab. Source of these receptors: a human donor with non-small cell lung cancer who had a complete response to radiotherapy plus ipilimumab.

The V and J genes are TRBV7-9 and TRBJ1-4, with a weak D call TRBD1 (5 bases). Trimming removed 5 bases from V and 0 bases from J, with 10 bases in between. There are 15 residues in the CDR3. Germline CDR1 SEHNR, CDR2 FQNEAQ (reference sequence). CDR3 region: CASSPAGATNEKLFF. The CDR3 DNA reads as TGTGCCAGCAGCCCAGCGGGGGCAACTAATGAAAAACTGTTTTTT.

The genes are TRBV19 and TRBJ2-3; 8 nucleotides match TRBD2. This CDR3 has 17 residues. Germline CDR1 reads LNHDA; CDR2 reads SQIVND (reference sequence). V lost 4 bases, J lost 2 bases, and 11 bases stayed unmatched. CDR3 sequence reads: CASSTPTGGGNTDTQYF. The DNA for the CDR3 is TGTGCCAGTAGTACCCCCACGGGCGGGGGGAACACAGATACGCAGTATTTT.

The chain has TRBV5-1 and TRBJ2-5, with D possibly TRBD2 on 6 matching bases. The V and J ends lost 5 bases and 2 bases respectively, with 16 bases between them. The CDR3 covers 15 residues. The germline V gene encodes CDR1 SGHRS and CDR2 YFSETQ. The chain's CDR3 is CASRSPISGQETQYF. CDR3 in DNA: TGCGCCAGCAGGTCTCCGATTAGCGGTCAAGAGACCCAGTACTTC. Supplemented by reference TRBV5-1 and TRBJ2-5, the full variable domain reads KAGVTQTPRYLIKTRGQQVTLSCSPISGHRSVSWYQQTPGQGLQFLFEYFSETQRNKGNFPGRFSGRQFSNSRSEMNVSTLELGDSALYLCASRSPISGQETQYFGPGTRLLVL.

There are a few counts of this clone. This same CDR3 is encoded by further DNA sequences in the sample. The genes are TRBV7-9 and TRBJ2-4, with 9 bases that match TRBD1. CDR1 is SEHNR, CDR2 FQNEAQ, per germline (reference sequence). V was clipped by 3 bases and J by 1 base; unmatched bases: 4. The CDR3 consists of 16 residues. As DNA, the CDR3 is TGTGCCAGCAGCTTGGGACAGGGTTGGGCCAAAAACATTCAGTACTTC. Protein product: CASSLGQGWAKNIQYF.

The chain is built from TRBV7-8 and TRBJ2-5; D unresolved. The V gene's germline CDR1 is SGHVS and CDR2 FQNEAQ. V dropped 1 base and J dropped 6 bases, with 12 bases sitting between them. This CDR3 is 14 amino acids long. CDR3 nucleotides: TGTGCCAGCAGCTTAGAAGGGCAACACAAGACCCAGTACTTC. As protein: CASSLEGQHKTQYF. Using reference TRBV7-8 and TRBJ2-5 for the parts outside the CDR3, the full variable domain is GAGVSQSPRYKVAKRGQDVALRCDPISGHVSLFWYQQALGQGPEFLTYFQNEAQLDKSGLPSDRFFAERPEGSVSTLKIQRTQQEDSAVYLCASSLEGQHKTQYFGPGTRLLVL.

This clone was seen only once. This same CDR3 is encoded by further DNA sequences in the sample. The rearrangement links TRBV6-5 to TRBJ1-3; D gene ambiguous. The CDR3 length is 14 residues. Germline V CDR1 and CDR2: MNHEY, SVGAGI. V was clipped by 4 bases and J by 0 bases, with 7 bases between them. The CDR3 loop reads CASSSGYSGNTIYF. CDR3 sequence (DNA): TGTGCCAGCAGTTCAGGTTACTCTGGAAACACCATATATTTT.

The rearrangement uses TRBV18 and TRBJ2-7; TRBD1 matches 7 bases. V lost 3 bases and J lost 5; bases outside the gene matches: 7. The germline CDR1 and CDR2 sequences are KGHSH and LQKENI. The CDR3 spans 14 residues. CDR3 nucleotides: TGTGCCAGCTCACCCGGGACAGCTAACAACGAGCAGTACTTC. It specifies CASSPGTANNEQYF.

The chain has TRBV28 and TRBJ1-2, with 10 bases lining up with TRBD1. The CDR3 has 14 residues. CDR1 MDHEN and CDR2 SYDVKM come from the germline V gene. V shed 6 bases, J shed 7 bases, and the junction held 8 bases outside the gene matches. DNA of the CDR3: TGTGCCAGCAGGGGGACAGGGGTTTTCGGTGGCTACACCTTC. Protein: CASRGTGVFGGYTF.

The chain has TRBV30 and TRBJ2-7; TRBD1 agrees at 10 bases. The CDR3 is 14 residues long. CDR1 is GTSNPN and CDR2 is SVGIG in the germline V gene (reference sequence). V lost 1 base and J lost 3; bases outside the gene matches: 3. The chain's CDR3 is CAWSGWTGGYEQYF. The CDR3, as DNA: TGTGCCTGGAGTGGCTGGACAGGGGGCTACGAGCAGTACTTC. Full variable domain (rest looked up from reference TRBV30 and TRBJ2-7): SQTIHQWPATLVQPVGSPLSLECTVEGTSNPNLYWYRQAAGRGLQLLFYSVGIGQISSEVPQNLSASRPQDRQFILSSKKLLLSDSGFYLCAWSGWTGGYEQYFGPGTRLTVT.

This chain links TRBV27 with TRBJ1-2, with 7 bases identical to TRBD1. This CDR3 is built from 12 residues. V was clipped by 4 bases and J by 7 bases; unmatched bases: 3. The germline gives CDR1 MNHEY, CDR2 SMNVEV (reference sequence). CDR3: CASSSTGVGYTF. CDR3 nucleotide sequence: TGTGCCAGCAGTTCTACAGGGGTTGGCTACACCTTC.

The rearrangement joins TRBV6-5 to TRBJ2-5, with D perhaps being TRBD1 or TRBD2 (5 bases each). Trimming stripped 0 bases from V and 5 bases from J, with 10 bases between. The CDR3 totals 14 residues. Germline CDR1 and CDR2: MNHEY and SVGAGI. CDR3 residues: CASSYSGVGETQYF. CDR3 in DNA: TGTGCCAGCAGTTACTCGGGGGTCGGGGAGACCCAGTACTTC.

V is TRBV10-2 and J is TRBJ1-1; tentatively, D is TRBD1 (6 bases). Germline CDR1 WSHSY, CDR2 SAAADI. The CDR3 is 15 amino acids. The V gene lost 5 bases and the J gene lost 3 bases, with 16 bases spanning the gap. The CDR3 DNA sequence: TGCGCCAGCAGTTCTCCGGACAGCGGACACACTGAAGCTTTCTTT. This codes for CASSSPDSGHTEAFF.

The V and J genes are TRBV14 and TRBJ2-7; maybe TRBD2 (6 bases). CDR3 length: 15 amino acids. Germline CDR1 is SGHDN and CDR2 is FVKESK. The ends were cut back, 4 bases at V and 3 bases at J, with 16 bases in the middle. For the CDR3, the DNA is TGTGCCAGCAGCCTGCTCGGGGGACCGAACTACGAGCAGTACTTC. Its translation is CASSLLGGPNYEQYF.

This clone was detected only once. The genes are TRBV7-2 and TRBJ1-2; D remains unclear. CDR1 SGHTA and CDR2 FQGNSA come from the germline V gene. V shed 5 bases and J shed 4 bases, with 5 bases lying between them. This CDR3 is 11 amino acids long. The CDR3 sequence is CASSESYGYTF. CDR3 in DNA: TGTGCCAGCAGCGAAAGCTATGGCTACACCTTC.

Comments on this clone: One end of the junction is discordant with germline, which a read error may explain. The chain carries TRBV10-3 and TRBJ1-2; maybe TRBD1 (6 bases). CDR1 and CDR2 (germline): ENHRY, SYGVKD. There are 14 residues in the CDR3. The CDR3 nucleotides are TGTGCCATCGGTGACTTACAGGGAGCGAATAGCTACACCTTC. Translated, it gives CAIGDLQGANSYTF.

The genes are TRBV11-3 and TRBJ2-2; tentative D call: TRBD2 (5 bases). This CDR3 spans 16 amino acids. Germline V gene sequence: CDR1 SGHNT, CDR2 YENEEA. The V end was cut by 5 bases, the J end by 1 base, with 14 bases between. The CDR3 is CASSPPWERNTGELFF. The CDR3 DNA sequence: TGTGCCAGCAGCCCCCCCTGGGAGCGGAACACCGGGGAGCTGTTTTTT.

This sequence joins TRBV7-9 and TRBJ1-5; maybe TRBD1 (6 bases). This CDR3 has 16 amino acids. The germline V gene has CDR1 SEHNR and CDR2 FQNEAQ (reference sequence). Trimming stripped 2 bases from V and 0 bases from J, with 11 bases between. This CDR3 is CASSLSRGLSNQPQHF. CDR3 sequence (DNA): TGTGCCAGCAGCTTATCGCGGGGGCTTAGCAATCAGCCCCAGCATTTT.